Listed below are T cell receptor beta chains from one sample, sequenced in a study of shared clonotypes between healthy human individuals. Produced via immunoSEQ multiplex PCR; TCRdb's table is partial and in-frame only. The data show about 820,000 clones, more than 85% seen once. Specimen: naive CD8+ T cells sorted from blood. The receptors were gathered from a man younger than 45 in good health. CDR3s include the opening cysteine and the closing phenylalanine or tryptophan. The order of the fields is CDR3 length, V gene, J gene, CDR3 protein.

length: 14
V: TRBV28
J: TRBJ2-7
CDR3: CASSLLGGFNEQYF

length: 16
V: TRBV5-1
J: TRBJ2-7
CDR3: CASSINPGQGPYEQYF

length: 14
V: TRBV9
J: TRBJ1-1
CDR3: CASSADRLNTEAFF

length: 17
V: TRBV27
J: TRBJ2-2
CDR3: CASSFLGARSVTGELFF

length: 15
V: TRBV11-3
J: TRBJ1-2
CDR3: CASTSCRVGPDGYTF

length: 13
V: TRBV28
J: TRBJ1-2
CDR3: CATLRGTNYGYTF

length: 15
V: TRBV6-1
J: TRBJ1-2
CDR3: CASNLAQGPNYGYTF

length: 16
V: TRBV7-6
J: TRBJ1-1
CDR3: CASSLVFGTLDTEAFF

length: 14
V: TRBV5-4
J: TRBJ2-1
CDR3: CASSFAVRGYEQFF

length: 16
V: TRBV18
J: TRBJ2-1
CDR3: CASSSRDLSSYNEQFF

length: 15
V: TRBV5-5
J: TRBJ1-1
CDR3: CASSKDSDRDTEAFF

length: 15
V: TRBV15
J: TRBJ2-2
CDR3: CATSRRLAGEVELFF

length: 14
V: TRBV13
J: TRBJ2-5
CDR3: CASSPRGGVRSQYF

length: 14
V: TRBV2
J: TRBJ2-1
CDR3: CASSAWDSNNEQFF

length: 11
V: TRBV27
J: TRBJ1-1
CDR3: CASRKGTEAFF

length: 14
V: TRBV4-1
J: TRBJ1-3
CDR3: CASSPGHSGNTIYF

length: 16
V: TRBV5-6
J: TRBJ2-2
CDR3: CASSGLAGFPPGELFF

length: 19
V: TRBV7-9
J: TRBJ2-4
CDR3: CASSPRPGDIPLAKNIQYF

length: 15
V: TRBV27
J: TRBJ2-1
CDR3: CASSLRSGRKDEQFF

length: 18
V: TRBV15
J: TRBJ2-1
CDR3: CATSPYPGSGDAQNEQFF

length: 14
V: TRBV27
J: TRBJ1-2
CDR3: CASSGDRGFYGYTF

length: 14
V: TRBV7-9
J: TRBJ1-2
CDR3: CALYPSDRAISYTF

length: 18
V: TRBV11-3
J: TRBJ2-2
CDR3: CASSGLAGGFANTGELFF